This T cell receptor (beta chain) stems from a study of blood T cells in healthy people across ages. The authors ran a second PCR of roughly 7 to 11 cycles using a sample-barcoded 5' primer and a J-beta primer mix. TCRdb reanalysed the 5' RACE reads using MiXCR and keeps one entry per CDR3 protein. The table records about 570,000 distinct CDR3 sequences, approximately 27% of them present only once. The CDR3 sequence is 15 residues long. V shed 6 bases and J shed 5 bases, with 18 bases lying between them. Germline V lookup: CDR1 MNHNY, CDR2 SVGAGI (reference sequence). This clonotype has just a few counts.

This clonotype originated in a woman aged 70-85 years in good health. The V call is TRBV6-6, the J call TRBJ2-3; possibly TRBD2 for D (5 bases). The sequenced sample consisted of blood. CDR3 bases: TGTGCCAGCAGACCGGACTTAACCCGTAGAGATACGCAGTATTTT. Its protein product is CASRPDLTRRDTQYF.